Sequencing of this TCR beta chain was carried out in a study of OX40 agonist ivuxolimab in advanced cancers. Across the whole study: Patients were treated with ivuxolimab, an agonistic anti-OX40 (CD134) antibody.

This CDR3 is 17 amino acids long. The germline V and J ends were trimmed by 6 bases and 6 bases, with 26 bases remaining between them. Germline-derived CDR1 and CDR2 are MDHEN and SYDVKM. Study-level results: The average count of expanded clones was higher among CD8+ T cells than among CD4+.

The assay was immunoSEQ multiplex PCR, and TCRdb's table has in-frame clones only and misses some. Of about 6,900 clones in the sample, more than 70% were seen once. As for this clone: Its antigen remains unidentified.

Sequencing was performed on CD4+ or CD8+ T cells sorted from blood, taken in a trial of the OX40 agonist ivuxolimab. This receptor was obtained from an adult with an advanced solid tumor such as melanoma, head and neck, liver or kidney cancer. The rearrangement uses TRBV28 and TRBJ1-2; D is ambiguous. In nucleotides, the CDR3 is TGTGCCAGCAGGGAGCAATACCGACGGAACCTGAAGGATGGCTACACCTTC. Translation: CASREQYRRNLKDGYTF.